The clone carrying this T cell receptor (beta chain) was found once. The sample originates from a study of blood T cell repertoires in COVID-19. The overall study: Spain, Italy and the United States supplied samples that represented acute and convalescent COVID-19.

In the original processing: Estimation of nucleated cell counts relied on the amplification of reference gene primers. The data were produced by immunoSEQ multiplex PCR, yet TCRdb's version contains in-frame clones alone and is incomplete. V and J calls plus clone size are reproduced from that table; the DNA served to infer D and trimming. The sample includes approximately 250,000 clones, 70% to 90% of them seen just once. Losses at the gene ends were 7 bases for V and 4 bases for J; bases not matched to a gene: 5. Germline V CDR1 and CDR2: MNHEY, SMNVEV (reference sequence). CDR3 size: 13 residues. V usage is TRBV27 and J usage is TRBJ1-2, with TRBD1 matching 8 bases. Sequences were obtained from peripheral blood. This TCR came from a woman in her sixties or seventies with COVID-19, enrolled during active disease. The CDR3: CASTPGGGYGYTF. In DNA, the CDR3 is TGTGCCAGCACTCCAGGGGGCGGCTATGGCTACACCTTC.